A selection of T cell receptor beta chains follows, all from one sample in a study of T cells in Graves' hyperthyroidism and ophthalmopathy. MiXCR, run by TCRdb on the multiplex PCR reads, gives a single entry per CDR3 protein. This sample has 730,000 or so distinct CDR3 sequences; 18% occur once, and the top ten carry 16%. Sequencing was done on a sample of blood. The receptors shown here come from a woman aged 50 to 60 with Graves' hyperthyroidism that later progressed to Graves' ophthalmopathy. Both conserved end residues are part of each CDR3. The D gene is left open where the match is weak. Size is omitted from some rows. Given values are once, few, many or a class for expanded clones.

CDR3: CASSESGRGYGYTF
DNA: TGTGCCAGCAGTGAATCGGGGCGAGGCTATGGCTACACCTTC
size: NA
D: NA
J: TRBJ1-2
length: 14
V: TRBV25-1

CDR3: CASSPGTVASPQHF
DNA: TGTGCCAGCAGCCCCGGGACTGTTGCTTCGCCCCAGCATTTT
size: many
D: NA
J: TRBJ1-5
length: 14
V: TRBV3-1

CDR3: CASSLDRGPTNEKLFF
DNA: TGCGCCAGCAGCTTGGACAGGGGGCCGACTAATGAAAAACTGTTTTTT
size: NA
D: TRBD1
J: TRBJ1-4
length: 16
V: TRBV5-1

CDR3: CASSFRGGGRDEQFF
DNA: TGTGCCAGCAGTTTTCGGGGGGGGGGCCGCGATGAGCAGTTCTTC
size: many
D: TRBD2
J: TRBJ2-1
length: 15
V: TRBV6-6

CDR3: CASRPGTGPWTQYF
DNA: TGTGCCAGCAGACCCGGGACGGGGCCATGGACCCAGTACTTC
size: many
D: NA
J: TRBJ2-5
length: 14
V: TRBV11-2

CDR3: CASRRKVYGYTF
DNA: TGTGCCAGCCGCAGGAAGGTCTATGGCTACACCTTC
size: many
D: NA
J: TRBJ1-2
length: 12
V: TRBV6-2/TRBV6-3

CDR3: CASSPSQRNYGYTF
DNA: TGCGCCAGCAGCCCAAGTCAGCGAAACTATGGCTACACCTTC
size: many
D: NA
J: TRBJ1-2
length: 14
V: TRBV5-1

CDR3: CASSLIGQNSNQPQHF
DNA: TGTGCCAGTAGTCTTATTGGACAGAATAGCAATCAGCCCCAGCATTTT
size: NA
D: NA
J: TRBJ1-5
length: 16
V: TRBV19

CDR3: CASSDIGTGSYGYTF
DNA: TGTGCCAGCAGTGATATTGGGACAGGGAGCTATGGCTACACCTTC
size: NA
D: TRBD1
J: TRBJ1-2
length: 15
V: TRBV6-1

CDR3: CASSPTGAFAFF
DNA: TGTGCCAGCAGTCCGACAGGGGCTTTCGCTTTCTTT
size: many
D: TRBD1
J: TRBJ1-1
length: 12
V: TRBV12-3/TRBV12-4

CDR3: CASNTGGGEKLFF
DNA: TGTGCCAGCAACACCGGAGGCGGTGAAAAACTGTTTTTT
size: NA
D: NA
J: TRBJ1-4
length: 13
V: TRBV6-1

CDR3: CSAWTGERSTEAFF
DNA: TGCAGTGCCTGGACAGGGGAACGGAGCACTGAAGCTTTCTTT
size: many
D: TRBD1
J: TRBJ1-1
length: 14
V: TRBV20-1

CDR3: CASSPEQGAKNQPQHF
DNA: TGCGCCAGCAGCCCCGAACAGGGGGCTAAGAATCAGCCCCAGCATTTT
size: many
D: TRBD1
J: TRBJ1-5
length: 16
V: TRBV5-1

CDR3: CASSDRGGPDTQYF
DNA: TGTGCCAGCAGTGACAGGGGGGGCCCAGATACGCAGTATTTT
size: NA
D: TRBD1
J: TRBJ2-3
length: 14
V: TRBV4-2

CDR3: CASGPQGNGYTF
DNA: TGCGCCAGCGGCCCTCAGGGGAATGGCTACACCTTC
size: NA
D: NA
J: TRBJ1-2
length: 12
V: TRBV4-1

CDR3: CASRALGVVDTQYF
DNA: TGTGCCAGCAGGGCCCTGGGCGTGGTAGATACGCAGTATTTT
size: NA
D: NA
J: TRBJ2-3
length: 14
V: TRBV6-1

CDR3: CASSLIWMTVPRQTNTEAFF
DNA: TGTGCCAGCAGTTTGATCTGGATGACCGTCCCCCGGCAGACGAACACTGAAGCTTTCTTT
size: many
D: NA
J: TRBJ1-1
length: 20
V: TRBV12-3/TRBV12-4

CDR3: CASSFGGTLSNSPLHF
DNA: TGCGCCAGCAGCTTCGGAGGGACTCTCAGTAATTCACCCCTCCACTTT
size: many
D: NA
J: TRBJ1-6
length: 16
V: TRBV5-1

CDR3: CSASNWDRGETQYF
DNA: TGCAGTGCTAGTAACTGGGACAGGGGAGAGACCCAGTACTTC
size: many
D: TRBD1
J: TRBJ2-5
length: 14
V: TRBV20-1

CDR3: CSVRGRGEFYEQYF
DNA: TGCAGCGTTAGGGGGCGCGGGGAATTCTACGAGCAGTACTTC
size: NA
D: NA
J: TRBJ2-7
length: 14
V: TRBV29-1

CDR3: CSVDLGGDGPQHF
DNA: TGCAGCGTTGATCTTGGGGGGGACGGGCCCCAGCATTTT
size: NA
D: NA
J: TRBJ1-5
length: 13
V: TRBV29-1

CDR3: CASSSGTRYTDTQYF
DNA: TGTGCCAGCAGTTCCGGGACTAGATACACAGATACGCAGTATTTT
size: many
D: TRBD2
J: TRBJ2-3
length: 15
V: TRBV6-1

CDR3: CASSYWGWVTEAFF
DNA: TGTGCCAGCAGTTATTGGGGGTGGGTCACTGAAGCTTTCTTT
size: many
D: NA
J: TRBJ1-1
length: 14
V: TRBV6-2/TRBV6-3

CDR3: CSAHGGGSETQYF
DNA: TGCAGTGCCCATGGAGGGGGATCAGAGACCCAGTACTTC
size: many
D: NA
J: TRBJ2-5
length: 13
V: TRBV20-1

CDR3: CASRLAGVPSGANVLTF
DNA: TGTGCCAGCAGACTAGCGGGGGTTCCCTCTGGGGCCAACGTCCTGACTTTC
size: NA
D: TRBD2
J: TRBJ2-6
length: 17
V: TRBV6-1

CDR3: CSVEEGVGEQFF
DNA: TGCAGCGTTGAAGAAGGGGTTGGTGAGCAGTTCTTC
size: few
D: NA
J: TRBJ2-1
length: 12
V: TRBV29-1

CDR3: CASSLDYQPQHF
DNA: TGTGCCAGCAGCTTAGACTATCAGCCCCAGCATTTT
size: NA
D: NA
J: TRBJ1-5
length: 12
V: TRBV7-9

CDR3: CATSDLGQDYGYTF
DNA: TGTGCCACCAGTGACCTCGGACAGGACTATGGCTACACCTTC
size: NA
D: TRBD1
J: TRBJ1-2
length: 14
V: TRBV24-1

CDR3: CASKPGQGVYNEQFF
DNA: TGTGCCAGCAAACCAGGACAGGGGGTTTACAATGAGCAGTTCTTC
size: once
D: TRBD1
J: TRBJ2-1
length: 15
V: TRBV27

CDR3: CASSLVLEAFF
DNA: TGTGCCAGCAGCTTAGTACTTGAAGCTTTCTTT
size: many
D: NA
J: TRBJ1-1
length: 11
V: TRBV11-2

CDR3: CASTEDRQPNEQYF
DNA: TGTGCCAGCACCGAAGACAGGCAACCCAACGAGCAGTACTTC
size: many
D: NA
J: TRBJ2-7
length: 14
V: TRBV2

CDR3: CASSLATGARSGNTIYF
DNA: TGTGCCAGCAGTTTGGCAACAGGGGCCCGCTCTGGAAACACCATATATTTT
size: few
D: TRBD1
J: TRBJ1-3
length: 17
V: TRBV12-3/TRBV12-4